One and the same sample provided the 20 T cell receptor beta chains below, sequenced in a study of T-cell memory formation after mild COVID-19 listed by TCRdb under 2021. Receptor amplification or capture employed 5' RACE. Sequencing instrument: Illumina NovaSeq 6000. TCRdb passed the public sequencing reads through fastp at Q25 and MiXCR, retaining productive beta sequences. Identical CDR3 proteins give one entry, which carries the most common genes and DNA. The sample contains over 300,000 distinct CDR3 sequences, 20% to 25% of them found a single time. Of the sample, under 25% falls within the top ten clones. Sequencing input: PBMCs or a T cell subset sorted from them (not recorded which). Every receptor here comes from a young man who had mild COVID-19 (a few samples of this study predate the infection). The sample titles of this study are shuffled in the database, so cell type and time point are left out; the donor was told from shared clones.

This clonotype occurred a few times. The chain links TRBV7-9 to TRBJ2-7; possibly TRBD1 for D (5 bases). Germline lookup yields CDR1 SEHNR and CDR2 FQNEAQ (reference sequence). The V gene lost 5 bases and the J gene lost 5 bases, with 7 bases spanning the gap. This CDR3 has 11 residues. The CDR3 loop is CASSPRDEQYF. DNA of the CDR3: TGTGCCAGCAGCCCCAGGGACGAGCAGTACTTC.

This clonotype was found a few times. An end of the junction does not agree with germline; a read error may underlie this. The chain carries TRBV6-5 and TRBJ1-2; D is uncertain. Germline CDR1 MNHEY, CDR2 SVGAGI. There are 12 residues in the CDR3. This CDR3 is CASGRALTAPRF. In DNA, the CDR3 is TGTGCCAGCGGCCGGGCATTGACGGCCCCACGCTTC.

Only a few counts were recorded for this clonotype. This sequence joins TRBV9 and TRBJ1-2, with 8 bases lining up with TRBD1. The CDR3 totals 16 residues. V trimming: 3 bases; J trimming: 4 bases; junction bases outside the gene matches: 11. Germline lookup yields CDR1 SGDLS and CDR2 YYNGEE. The CDR3 protein is CASSAPKGQASYGYTF. CDR3 bases: TGTGCCAGCAGCGCGCCCAAGGGACAGGCCAGCTATGGCTACACCTTC.

This rearrangement joins TRBV3-1 to TRBJ1-5; D not resolved. The CDR3 has 14 amino acids. Germline values: CDR1 LGHDT, CDR2 YNNKEL (reference sequence). With 4 bases removed from V and 0 bases from J, the gap between germline ends came to 7 bases. The CDR3 DNA reads as TGTGCCAGCAGCCCAACGTATAGCAATCAGCCCCAGCATTTT. It translates to CASSPTYSNQPQHF.

This clonotype turned up a few times. J is TRBJ2-6 and V is TRBV5-1; D is undetermined. This CDR3 region has 15 residues. Germline V gene sequence: CDR1 SGHRS, CDR2 YFSETQ. V gave up 1 base and J gave up 0 bases, with 5 bases separating them. CDR3 sequence: CASSLLGSGANVLTF. CDR3 nucleotide sequence: TGCGCCAGCAGCTTGCTCGGCTCTGGGGCCAACGTCCTGACTTTC.

This clonotype showed up many times. The chain carries TRBV6-5 and TRBJ2-6; D possibly corresponds to TRBD2 (5 bases). This CDR3 region has 15 residues. V was trimmed by 6 bases and J by 2 bases, leaving 11 bases between them. Looked up from germline, CDR1 is MNHEY and CDR2 is SVGAGI. CDR3 bases: TGTGCCAGCAGCCTAACTAGTACTGGGGCCAACGTCCTGACTTTC. Its protein product is CASSLTSTGANVLTF.

This chain uses TRBV20-1 with TRBJ2-3; possibly TRBD2 for D (5 bases). Germline loops: CDR1 DFQATT, CDR2 SNEGSKA (reference sequence). V lost 0 bases to trimming and J lost 4 bases, with 11 bases between them. CDR3 length: 14 residues. The CDR3 protein is CSARDRLAADTQYF. CDR3 sequence (DNA): TGCAGTGCTAGAGATCGTCTAGCTGCAGATACGCAGTATTTT.

The rearrangement links TRBV7-9 to TRBJ1-1; possible D gene TRBD1, 6 bases. The CDR3 consists of 13 residues. Trimming left V 5 bases short and J 4 bases short, with 11 bases between. Per the germline V gene, CDR1 is SEHNR and CDR2 is FQNEAQ (reference sequence). The DNA of the CDR3 is TGTGCCAGCAGCGCGACAGGCTTCACTGAAGCTTTCTTT. Translating gives CASSATGFTEAFF.

This clonotype was recorded many times. The genes are TRBV11-2 and TRBJ2-3, with TRBD2 identical over 12 bases. J lost 1 base, V lost 5 bases, and 10 bases had no gene match. The CDR3 runs to 18 residues. The germline V gene encodes CDR1 SGHAT and CDR2 FQNNGV. CDR3 coding DNA: TGTGCCAGCAGCGCCGCTAGCGGGGGGGGCTTGGGCACAGATACGCAGTATTTT. As protein: CASSAASGGGLGTDTQYF.

The chain employs TRBV7-9 and TRBJ1-6; weak D call: TRBD1 (5 bases). This CDR3 comprises 13 residues. CDR1 is SEHNR and CDR2 is FQNEAQ in the germline V gene (reference sequence). V was cut by 5 bases and J by 15 bases, with 17 bases left in between. The DNA for the CDR3 is TGTGCCAGCAGCCAGATAATAAGGGGCGACCTCCACTTT. Protein: CASSQIIRGDLHF.

Only a few counts were recorded for this clonotype. The chain is built from TRBV5-1 and TRBJ2-4; D is undetermined. The ends were cut back, 2 bases at V and 1 base at J, with 13 bases in the middle. CDR1 SGHRS and CDR2 YFSETQ come from the germline V gene. The CDR3 is 16 residues long. The CDR3 DNA follows: TGCGCCAGCAGCTTAGACCTCCCTGGGGCCAAAAACATTCAGTACTTC. Translated, it gives CASSLDLPGAKNIQYF.

This clonotype was found a few times. The chain links TRBV4-1 to TRBJ2-5; D is tentatively TRBD1 or TRBD2 (5 bases each). CDR1 is MGHRA, CDR2 YSYEKL, per germline. The CDR3 has 14 amino acids. Between the trimmed V and J ends, which lost 3 bases and 2 bases, there was a span of 10 bases. For the CDR3, the DNA is TGCGCCAGCAGCCAGAGGGGCCGACAAGAGACCCAGTACTTC. Amino acid sequence: CASSQRGRQETQYF.

This clonotype was seen more than once but under ten times. V gene TRBV2 combines with J gene TRBJ2-7; D is possibly TRBD1 (5 bases). Trimming stripped 6 bases from V and 1 base from J, with 10 bases between. Germline V lookup: CDR1 SNHLY, CDR2 FYNNEI. The CDR3 spans 13 residues. The CDR3 sequence: CASRITGSYEQYF. In nucleotides, the CDR3 is TGTGCCAGCAGAATTACAGGATCCTACGAGCAGTACTTC. The variable domain in full, completed from reference TRBV2 and TRBJ2-7, reads EPEVTQTPSHQVTQMGQEVILRCVPISNHLYFYWYRQILGQKVEFLVSFYNNEISEKSEIFDDQFSVERPDGSNFTLKIRSTKLEDSAMYFCASRITGSYEQYFGPGTRLTVT.

This clonotype was found a few times. The chain joins TRBV7-9 to TRBJ2-7; 8 positions agree with TRBD1. V shed 5 bases and J 4 bases; nucleotides not matched to a gene: 4. This CDR3 comprises 13 residues. From germline, CDR1 is SEHNR and CDR2 FQNEAQ (reference sequence). This CDR3 is CASSPRDRYEQYF. The CDR3 region has the DNA TGTGCCAGCAGCCCCCGGGACAGGTACGAGCAGTACTTC.

The chain combines TRBV9 with TRBJ2-3, with TRBD2 matching 14 bases. The junction had 7 bases not matched to a gene; V was cut back by 0 bases and J by 4 bases. The CDR3 is 18 amino acids. Germline-derived CDR1 and CDR2 are SGDLS and YYNGEE. Here the CDR3 DNA reads TGTGCCAGCAGCGTAGCTTGGACTAGCGGGGGGTTGCCAGATACGCAGTATTTT. Translating gives CASSVAWTSGGLPDTQYF. Based on the CDR3 plus reference TRBV9 and TRBJ2-3, the full variable domain is DSGVTQTPKHLITATGQRVTLRCSPRSGDLSVYWYQQSLDQGLQFLIQYYNGEERAKGNILERFSAQQFPDLHSELNLSSLELGDSALYFCASSVAWTSGGLPDTQYFGPGTRLTVL.

Only a few counts were recorded for this clonotype. The chain is built from TRBV7-8 and TRBJ1-4; TRBD1 might be the D (5 bases). V was cut by 4 bases and J by 8 bases, with 14 bases left in between. Germline V CDR1 and CDR2: SGHVS, FQNEAQ. This CDR3 spans 14 amino acids. In DNA, the CDR3 is TGTGCCAGCAGCTGGACAAATGAACGCGAAAAACTGTTTTTT. Its protein is CASSWTNEREKLFF.

V is TRBV4-3 and J is TRBJ2-7; TRBD2 aligns across 7 bases. Germline V gene data show CDR1 as LGHNA and CDR2 as YSLEER. With V trimmed by 1 base and J by 1 base, 13 bases remained unmatched. The CDR3 is 18 amino acids. The CDR3 here is CASSQVVAGRERSYEQYF. The CDR3 coding sequence is TGCGCCAGCAGCCAAGTAGTTGCCGGGCGGGAGAGGTCCTACGAGCAGTACTTC.

A few counts support this clonotype. CDR3 protein: CASSQGQGRTEAFF. In DNA form, the CDR3 reads TGTGCCAGCAGCCAGGGACAGGGGAGGACTGAAGCTTTCTTT. V and J are TRBV11-2 and TRBJ1-1; 10 bases match TRBD1. CDR3 size: 14 residues. Per the germline V gene, CDR1 is SGHAT and CDR2 is FQNNGV. Losses at the gene ends were 5 bases for V and 5 bases for J; bases not matched to a gene: 5.

This clonotype has a handful of counts. The chain employs TRBV20-1 and TRBJ2-1; TRBD2 matches at 13 bases. Germline-derived CDR1 and CDR2 are DFQATT and SNEGSKA (reference sequence). The CDR3 runs to 14 residues. With V trimmed by 5 bases and J by 9 bases, 7 bases remained unmatched. CDR3 residues: CSALLAGGLGEQFF. The CDR3 coding sequence is TGCAGTGCTTTACTAGCGGGGGGGCTGGGTGAGCAGTTCTTC.

The CDR3 spells CASRGGHESFYGAFF. In DNA, the CDR3 is TGTGCCAGCAGAGGGGGACACGAATCGTTTTACGGAGCTTTCTTT. The V gene is TRBV11-1, the J gene TRBJ1-1, with a possible D match to TRBD1 (6 bases). The CDR3 has 15 amino acids. The V gene lost 6 bases and the J gene lost 10 bases, with 24 bases spanning the gap. The germline V gene encodes CDR1 SGHAT and CDR2 FQDESV (reference sequence). Supplemented by reference TRBV11-1 and TRBJ1-1, the full variable domain reads EAEVAQSPRYKITEKSQAVAFWCDPISGHATLYWYRQILGQGPELLVQFQDESVVDDSQLPKDRFSAERLKGVDSTLKIQPAELGDSAMYLCASRGGHESFYGAFFGQGTRLTVV.